This T cell receptor beta chain was retrieved from a study of early T cells in non-severe SARS-CoV-2 infection (dated by TCRdb to about 2021). Study-level background: TCR sequencing used bulk RNA from unsorted whole blood, so alpha and beta chains could not be paired.

The study was a case-control design nested within a healthcare worker cohort in London, UK, with weekly nasopharyngeal swab PCR tests and blood sampling. Healthcare workers were recruited during the week of the UK lockdown, between 23 and 31 March 2020, and followed weekly for up to roughly 15 weeks. This clonotype appeared a few times. Its antigen has not been determined. No quality values exist for individual bases; no much larger clone is one base distant. CDR1 MNHEY and CDR2 SVGAGI are derived from the germline V gene. The CDR3 runs 12 amino acids, cysteine and phenylalanine included. CDR3 DNA is the only sequence kept; it has 36 bases, read in frame from the first base. V is cut by 5 bases and J by 4 bases, and the space between the germline ends is 8 bases. Libraries were made using 5' RACE. The listed sequencing device is NextSeq 500. To correct for sequencing error and PCR bias, the TCR library protocol tagged individual cDNA molecules with unique molecular identifiers. Both TCR alpha and beta chains were sequenced, and tight co-correlation was observed between alpha and beta sequence abundances in each sample. The paper's processing steps were these. Decombinator V4 was used to annotate the V gene, J gene and CDR3 of the TCR sequences. Expanded TCRs were defined as changing significantly between any two time points under a Poisson model with p below 0.0001. TCR abundances were normalised to the total number of TCRs sequenced per sample and expressed as counts per million. MAIT TCRs were defined by TRAV1-2 paired with TRAJ12, TRAJ20 or TRAJ33, and iNKT TCRs by TRAV10 paired with TRAJ18. A search of VDJdb, accessed on 1 November 2021, was run for TCRs annotated to CMV, EBV and SARS-CoV-2, with TCRs annotated for multiple antigens excluded. TCRdb trimmed the raw reads at Q25, called clones with MiXCR and kept productive beta chains. Rows merge per CDR3 protein into single entries with the most common DNA and genes. These V and J calls are TCRdb output, not the study's own analysis. Within this sample are about 90,000 distinct CDR3 sequences, with approximately 12% of them counted one time only. The ten top clones hold roughly 4.5% of the sample.

On the study overall, not on this receptor specifically: VDJdb matching was skewed toward anti-spike CD8 responses and likely underestimated virus-specific expansions, missing private and CD4 specificities.

The sample consisted of whole blood, taken at baseline. The chain uses TRBV6-5 and TRBJ1-1; the D segment cannot be called with confidence. The receptor was isolated from an adult who was a healthcare worker with PCR-confirmed SARS-CoV-2 infection or an uninfected control (not recorded which). The nucleotide sequence reads as follows: TGTGCCAGCAGTGGACGAGGCACTGAAGCTTTCTTT. This yields the protein CASSGRGTEAFF.